This TCR beta chain was recovered during a study of regulatory T cells in long-lasting Graves disease. General study results and limits: Gene preferences differed: TRBV28, TRBJ1-2, TRBJ2-5 in persistent cases. Between persistent patients, about 2,700 public clonotypes were shared, exceeding the 800 to 1,000 shared between new patients.

This clonotype was seen more than once but under ten times. Its cognate antigen is unknown. Germline loops: CDR1 DFQATT, CDR2 SNEGSKA (reference sequence). V lost 1 base and J 15 bases, leaving 12 bases between the germline ends. The CDR3 covers 11 residues. Through Arm-PCR of CDR3 regions and iRepertoire HTBI primers, TCR beta libraries were built. TCRdb redid the calling of the multiplex PCR reads with MiXCR, one entry per CDR3 protein. The table has hundreds of thousands of distinct CDR3 sequences, around 21% seen once. Time point specified: persistent/refractory GD, antithyroid drugs over 5 years with positive TRAb. PBMC RNA served as the TCR library source.

The material sequenced was peripheral blood mononuclear cells (PBMCs), taken when the disease was refractory, from a patient treated with antithyroid drugs. V and J are TRBV20-1 and TRBJ2-2; D perhaps matches TRBD1 (6 bases). This clonotype was sampled from a female donor with Graves disease. The CDR3 is CSARVGGRMFF. The CDR3 DNA sequence: TGCAGTGCTAGAGTAGGGGGTAGGATGTTTTTT.